The rows below give T cell receptor beta chains drawn from one sample of a study of beta chain features in type 1 diabetes. Sequencing used immunoSEQ multiplex PCR; TCRdb keeps in-frame clones, though not all of them. In the table there are hundreds of thousands of clones, approximately 16% of which are singletons. The sequenced sample consisted of naive CD4+ T cells from blood. Every receptor here comes from a man aged 18 to 30 with type 1 diabetes. The CDR3 runs from the conserved cysteine through the conserved F or W. The order of the fields is D gene, J gene, V gene, clone size, CDR3 DNA, CDR3 protein. A D gene is named only where the DNA matches it firmly. Clone size is shown for a subset of rows, as once, few, many or a class of expanded clone.

d_call: TRBD2; j_call: TRBJ2-1; v_call: TRBV7-6; clone_size: -; cdr3_nt: TGTGCCAGCAGCTTACCGTGGCGGGGGGGCCGCCATGAGCAGTTCTTC; cdr3_aa: CASSLPWRGGRHEQFF
d_call: TRBD1; j_call: TRBJ2-7; v_call: TRBV7-9; clone_size: -; cdr3_nt: TGTGCCAGCAGCTTCTGGGACAGAGGTGTAAACGAGCAGTACTTC; cdr3_aa: CASSFWDRGVNEQYF
d_call: -; j_call: TRBJ1-1; v_call: TRBV7-2; clone_size: -; cdr3_nt: TGTGCCAGCAGGGGCCTGAACACTGAAGCTTTCTTT; cdr3_aa: CASRGLNTEAFF
d_call: -; j_call: TRBJ1-1; v_call: TRBV29-1; clone_size: -; cdr3_nt: TGCAGCGTTGCCCCAGAGAGAGGCACTGAAGCTTTCTTT; cdr3_aa: CSVAPERGTEAFF
d_call: -; j_call: TRBJ1-5; v_call: TRBV11-2; clone_size: few; cdr3_nt: TGTGCCAGCAGCTTTCCCCGGGGCAATCAGCCCCAGCATTTT; cdr3_aa: CASSFPRGNQPQHF
d_call: TRBD2; j_call: TRBJ2-5; v_call: TRBV9; clone_size: -; cdr3_nt: TGTGCCAGCAGCGTAGGAACTAGCGGGGGGCCCTCTCCGTCACGGGCCCAAGAGACCCAGTACTTC; cdr3_aa: CASSVGTSGGPSPSRAQETQYF
d_call: TRBD1; j_call: TRBJ2-7; v_call: TRBV19; clone_size: -; cdr3_nt: TGTGCCAGTAGTACACGACAGGGCTCATACGAGCAGTACTTC; cdr3_aa: CASSTRQGSYEQYF
d_call: TRBD1; j_call: TRBJ1-6; v_call: TRBV7-9; clone_size: -; cdr3_nt: TGTGCCAGCAGCACGGGGACAGGGATGGTGGGTTCACCCCTCCACTTT; cdr3_aa: CASSTGTGMVGSPLHF
d_call: TRBD1; j_call: TRBJ2-3; v_call: TRBV15; clone_size: -; cdr3_nt: TGTGCCACCAGCATCGGGACAGGGATGGGCACAGATACGCAGTATTTT; cdr3_aa: CATSIGTGMGTDTQYF
d_call: TRBD1; j_call: TRBJ2-3; v_call: TRBV30; clone_size: -; cdr3_nt: TGTGCCTCAGGACAGGGGGGGACAGATACGCAGTATTTT; cdr3_aa: CASGQGGTDTQYF
d_call: -; j_call: TRBJ2-7; v_call: TRBV18; clone_size: -; cdr3_nt: TGTGCCAGCTCACCATATAACATCAACGAGCAGTACTTC; cdr3_aa: CASSPYNINEQYF
d_call: -; j_call: TRBJ2-4; v_call: TRBV28; clone_size: many; cdr3_nt: TGTGCCAGCAGTCAGAGGAACATTCAGTACTTC; cdr3_aa: CASSQRNIQYF
d_call: -; j_call: TRBJ1-2; v_call: TRBV2; clone_size: -; cdr3_nt: TGTGCCAGCACGCCCTACCCTCTTTATGGCTACACCTTC; cdr3_aa: CASTPYPLYGYTF
d_call: TRBD1; j_call: TRBJ1-5; v_call: TRBV28; clone_size: few; cdr3_nt: TGTGCCAGCAGGGCAACGACTGGACAGGGGGCCCGTCAGCCCCAGCATTTT; cdr3_aa: CASRATTGQGARQPQHF